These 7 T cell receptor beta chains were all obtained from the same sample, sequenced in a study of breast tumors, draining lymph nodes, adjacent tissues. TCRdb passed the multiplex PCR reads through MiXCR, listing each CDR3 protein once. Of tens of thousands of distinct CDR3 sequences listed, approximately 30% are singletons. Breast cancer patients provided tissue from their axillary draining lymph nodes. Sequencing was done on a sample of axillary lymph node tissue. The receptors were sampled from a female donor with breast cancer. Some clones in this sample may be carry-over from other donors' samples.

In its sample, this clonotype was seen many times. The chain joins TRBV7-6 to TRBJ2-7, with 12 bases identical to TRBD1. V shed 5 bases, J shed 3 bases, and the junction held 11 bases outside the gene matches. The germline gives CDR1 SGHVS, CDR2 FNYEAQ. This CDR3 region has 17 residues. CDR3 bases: TGTGCCAGCAGCCGATTTTGGGACAGGGGGCCCAACTACGAGCAGTACTTC. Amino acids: CASSRFWDRGPNYEQYF.

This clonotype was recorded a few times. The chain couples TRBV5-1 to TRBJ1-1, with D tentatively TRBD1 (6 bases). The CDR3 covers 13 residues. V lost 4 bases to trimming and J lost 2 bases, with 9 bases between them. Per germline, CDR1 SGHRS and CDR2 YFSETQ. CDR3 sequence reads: CASSPGVNTEAFF. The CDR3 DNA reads TGCGCCAGCAGCCCAGGGGTTAACACTGAAGCTTTCTTT.

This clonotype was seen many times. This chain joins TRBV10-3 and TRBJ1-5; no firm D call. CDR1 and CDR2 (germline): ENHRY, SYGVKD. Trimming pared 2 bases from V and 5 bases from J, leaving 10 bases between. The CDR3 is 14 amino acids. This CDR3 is CAISETSIDQPQHF. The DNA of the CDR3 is TGTGCCATCAGTGAGACCTCCATTGATCAGCCCCAGCATTTT.

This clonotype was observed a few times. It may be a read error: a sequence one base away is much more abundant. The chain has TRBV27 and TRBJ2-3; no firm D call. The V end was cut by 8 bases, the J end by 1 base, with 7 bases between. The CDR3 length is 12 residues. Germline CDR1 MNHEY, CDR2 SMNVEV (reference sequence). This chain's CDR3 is CASGHGTDTQYF. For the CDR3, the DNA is TGTGCCAGCGGTCACGGCACAGATACGCAGTATTTT.

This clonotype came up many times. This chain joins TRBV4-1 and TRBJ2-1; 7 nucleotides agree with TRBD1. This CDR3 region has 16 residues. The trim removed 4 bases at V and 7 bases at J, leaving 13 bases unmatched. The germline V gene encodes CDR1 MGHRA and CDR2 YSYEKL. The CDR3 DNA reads TGCGCCAGCAGCCTACCCGGGACAGTCCTGCTGAATGAGCAGTTCTTC. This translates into CASSLPGTVLLNEQFF.

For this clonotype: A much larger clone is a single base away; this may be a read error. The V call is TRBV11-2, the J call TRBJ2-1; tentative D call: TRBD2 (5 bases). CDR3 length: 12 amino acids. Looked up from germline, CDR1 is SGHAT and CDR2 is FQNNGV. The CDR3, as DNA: TGTGCCAGCAGCCTAGCCCGGAATGCGCAGTTCTTC. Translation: CASSLARNAQFF.

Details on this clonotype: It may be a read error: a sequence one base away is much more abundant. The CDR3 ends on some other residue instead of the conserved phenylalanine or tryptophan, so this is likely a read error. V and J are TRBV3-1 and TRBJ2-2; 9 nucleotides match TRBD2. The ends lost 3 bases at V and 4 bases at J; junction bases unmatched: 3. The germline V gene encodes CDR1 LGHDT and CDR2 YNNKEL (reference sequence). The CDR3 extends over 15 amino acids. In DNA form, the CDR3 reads TGTGCCAGCAGCCAGCGCGGGAGGGCCACCGGGGAGCTGTTTCTT. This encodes CASSQRGRATGELFL.